Following are 19 T cell receptor beta chains from one sample sequenced in a study of blood T cell repertoires in COVID-19. Assay: immunoSEQ multiplex PCR; the TCRdb copy retains only in-frame clones and omits some. Here the sample spans tens of thousands of clones, 80% to 90% being singletons. The sample was peripheral blood. The source is a man aged 55 to 70 with acute or convalescent COVID-19.

The chain joins TRBV5-4 to TRBJ2-3; D gene unclear. V was cut by 3 bases and J by 0 bases, with 8 bases left in between. Germline V gene data show CDR1 as SGHNT and CDR2 as YYREEE (reference sequence). The CDR3 has 14 amino acids. The CDR3 is CASSSLLSTDTQYF. The CDR3 coding sequence is TGTGCCAGCAGCTCTCTCCTTAGCACAGATACGCAGTATTTT.

This rearrangement joins TRBV18 to TRBJ1-1; 9 bases are shared with TRBD1. CDR3 length: 15 amino acids. V trimming: 2 bases; J trimming: 3 bases; junction bases outside the gene matches: 4. CDR1 KGHSH and CDR2 LQKENI come from the germline V gene. The chain's CDR3 is CASSPGTGSDTEAFF. Written as DNA, the CDR3 is TGTGCCAGCTCACCAGGGACAGGGTCAGACACTGAAGCTTTCTTT.

This clone was found once. This sequence joins TRBV10-3 and TRBJ2-7; 9 bases map to TRBD1. J was trimmed by 4 bases and V by 7 bases; bases with no gene match: 8. The germline V gene encodes CDR1 ENHRY and CDR2 SYGVKD. This CDR3 spans 14 amino acids. The CDR3 protein is CAIMRDRVRYEQYF. Here the CDR3 DNA reads TGTGCCATCATGCGGGACAGGGTCCGGTACGAGCAGTACTTC.

This rearrangement joins TRBV30 to TRBJ2-7; no definite D call. Trimming cost V 0 bases and J 7 bases, with 13 bases left between them. The germline gives CDR1 GTSNPN, CDR2 SVGIG (reference sequence). CDR3 length: 13 amino acids. CDR3 nucleotides: TGTGCCTGGAGTGTCGGCTCGGCTAGAGAGCAGTACTTC. Protein sequence: CAWSVGSAREQYF. Complete variable domain (other parts from reference TRBV30 and TRBJ2-7): SQTIHQWPATLVQPVGSPLSLECTVEGTSNPNLYWYRQAAGRGLQLLFYSVGIGQISSEVPQNLSASRPQDRQFILSSKKLLLSDSGFYLCAWSVGSAREQYFGPGTRLTVT.

The chain uses TRBV6-6 and TRBJ2-7; perhaps TRBD2 as D (5 bases). V dropped 5 bases and J dropped 0 bases, with 14 bases sitting between them. In germline, CDR1 is MNHNY, CDR2 SVGAGI (reference sequence). There are 15 residues in the CDR3. CDR3 protein: CASSARGTGSYEQYF. CDR3 nucleotide sequence: TGTGCCAGCAGTGCCCGGGGTACGGGCTCCTACGAGCAGTACTTC.

The V gene is TRBV29-1, the J gene TRBJ2-7, with TRBD1 identical over 9 bases. Per germline, CDR1 SQVTM and CDR2 ANQGSEA. Trimming at V came to 6 bases and at J to 5 bases, leaving 8 bases not matched to a gene. This CDR3 comprises 13 residues. The CDR3 here is CSVTGQGTDEQYF. CDR3 sequence (DNA): TGCAGCGTCACGGGACAGGGTACGGACGAGCAGTACTTC.

The chain combines TRBV10-2 with TRBJ2-7; 7 nucleotides line up with TRBD2. This CDR3 is 15 amino acids long. The J segment lost 4 bases and the V segment lost 2 bases, leaving 8 bases of the junction unmatched. The germline V gene has CDR1 WSHSY and CDR2 SAAADI. The CDR3 protein is CASSERTRGPYEQYF. CDR3 coding DNA: TGCGCCAGCAGTGAGAGGACTAGGGGTCCTTACGAGCAGTACTTC.

The V call is TRBV10-3, the J call TRBJ2-2, with 11 nucleotides matching TRBD1. CDR3 length: 15 residues. Trimming at V came to 6 bases and at J to 6 bases, leaving 6 bases not matched to a gene. Germline CDR1 and CDR2: ENHRY and SYGVKD. The CDR3 is CAIRPGQGVSGELFF. In DNA form, the CDR3 reads TGTGCCATCAGGCCGGGACAGGGGGTCTCCGGGGAGCTGTTTTTT.

The chain recombines TRBV9 with TRBJ2-2; 8 bases align to TRBD1. V lost 3 bases, J lost 7 bases, and 8 bases stayed unmatched. Germline CDR1 and CDR2: SGDLS and YYNGEE. The CDR3 spans 15 residues. The CDR3 loop reads CASSAGQGRGGELFF. CDR3 in DNA: TGTGCCAGCAGCGCAGGACAGGGCCGGGGCGGGGAGCTGTTTTTT.

The chain uses TRBV7-6 and TRBJ2-7, with 7 positions matching TRBD1. J was trimmed by 4 bases and V by 1 base; bases with no gene match: 13. The CDR3 contains 17 residues. Germline-derived CDR1 and CDR2 are SGHVS and FNYEAQ. CDR3 sequence: CASSLVGGGTQGYEQYF. DNA for the CDR3: TGTGCCAGCAGCTTAGTAGGGGGCGGCACCCAAGGGTACGAGCAGTACTTC.

The chain employs TRBV2 and TRBJ2-3; D may be TRBD2 (6 bases). The CDR3 consists of 16 residues. Between the trimmed V and J ends, which lost 2 bases and 5 bases, there was a span of 17 bases. Germline lookup yields CDR1 SNHLY and CDR2 FYNNEI. The CDR3 loop reads CASSESGRGDVDTQYF. DNA of the CDR3: TGTGCCAGCAGTGAATCGGGGCGGGGCGACGTAGATACGCAGTATTTT.

This clone was recorded once. The J gene is TRBJ1-1, the V gene TRBV5-1, with 9 bases matching TRBD1. This CDR3 region has 18 residues. CDR1 and CDR2 (germline): SGHRS, YFSETQ. Losses at the gene ends were 1 base for V and 0 bases for J; bases not matched to a gene: 10. The CDR3 is CASSLRGDRASMNTEAFF. The CDR3 DNA sequence: TGCGCCAGCAGCTTGCGAGGGGACAGGGCTTCAATGAACACTGAAGCTTTCTTT.

This sequence joins TRBV10-3 and TRBJ1-1; TRBD1 agrees at 8 bases. Germline V gene data show CDR1 as ENHRY and CDR2 as SYGVKD. V trimming: 3 bases; J trimming: 0 bases; junction bases outside the gene matches: 3. The CDR3 is 15 residues long. CDR3: CAISDGQGLNTEAFF. CDR3 bases: TGTGCCATCAGTGATGGACAGGGCTTGAACACTGAAGCTTTCTTT.

The chain links TRBV27 to TRBJ2-2; tentative D call: TRBD1 (6 bases). The CDR3 runs 12 residues. CDR1 is MNHEY and CDR2 is SMNVEV in the germline V gene (reference sequence). V lost 8 bases and J lost 3, with 7 bases in between. The CDR3 DNA reads as TGTGCCAGCTACAGGGACACCGGGGAGCTGTTTTTT. Encoded protein: CASYRDTGELFF.

The V gene is TRBV14, the J gene TRBJ1-4; D might be TRBD1 (5 bases). Between the trimmed V and J ends, which lost 0 bases and 7 bases, there was a span of 15 bases. This CDR3 contains 16 residues. Germline assignment: CDR1 SGHDN and CDR2 FVKESK. The CDR3 sequence: CASSQDLPGWSEKLFF. CDR3 in DNA: TGTGCCAGCAGCCAAGATCTGCCAGGGTGGTCTGAAAAACTGTTTTTT.

CDR3 loop: CASSLEQDYGYTF. CDR3 DNA sequence: TGTGCCAGCAGCTTGGAACAGGACTATGGCTACACCTTC. V is TRBV5-6 and J is TRBJ1-2, with TRBD1 as a possible D gene (5 bases). The CDR3 totals 13 residues. V was shortened by 0 bases and J by 3 bases, with 6 bases between the two germline ends. Per germline, CDR1 SGHDT and CDR2 YYEEEE.

V usage is TRBV9 and J usage is TRBJ2-2, with 12 positions matching TRBD1. The CDR3 sequence is 16 residues long. V gave up 4 bases and J gave up 7 bases; unmatched junction bases: 8. Germline V gives CDR1 SGDLS, CDR2 YYNGEE. The CDR3, as DNA: TGTGCCAGCAGCTTTACCGGGACAGGGGGCGTCGGGGAGCTGTTTTTT. It codes for CASSFTGTGGVGELFF.

The rearrangement links TRBV30 to TRBJ2-7; D remains ambiguous. V lost 6 bases and J 0 bases, leaving 12 bases between the germline ends. This CDR3 comprises 13 residues. CDR1 is GTSNPN, CDR2 SVGIG, per germline (reference sequence). This chain's CDR3 is CACGRSSSYEQYF. For the CDR3, the DNA is TGTGCCTGCGGCAGGTCAAGCTCCTACGAGCAGTACTTC.

CDR3 protein: CASSRPAGGNTEAFF. The CDR3, as DNA: TGTGCCAGCAGTCGACCGGCCGGGGGGAACACTGAAGCTTTCTTT. This sequence joins TRBV6-5 and TRBJ1-1; tentative D call: TRBD1 (5 bases). From germline, CDR1 is MNHEY and CDR2 SVGAGI. The CDR3 has 15 amino acids. V dropped 5 bases and J dropped 1 base, with 14 bases sitting between them.